The 16 T cell receptor beta chains reported below all come from one sample, sequenced in a study of cytomegalovirus exposure and HLA in healthy donors. Researchers ran the PCR with 60 Vbeta and 13 Jbeta primers. Some clones are missing from TCRdb's copy, which holds only in-frame ones; the method was immunoSEQ multiplex PCR. Found here are about 93,000 clones, roughly four fifths of them singletons; the top ten hold approximately 0.6%. Material: PBMCs. These receptors were obtained from a man younger than 45 in good health and CMV-seronegative.

The genes are TRBV5-1 and TRBJ1-1; D is unclear. V lost 3 bases, J lost 1 base, and 10 bases lay in between. The CDR3 extends over 14 amino acids. From germline, CDR1 is SGHRS and CDR2 YFSETQ. The CDR3 region has the DNA TGCGCCAGCAGCTCCGAACTAAAGAACACTGAAGCTTTCTTT. This codes for CASSSELKNTEAFF.

J is TRBJ2-7 and V is TRBV19, with D possibly matching TRBD2 (6 bases). CDR3 length: 14 amino acids. V was pared by 5 bases and J by 7 bases, with 18 bases between. Germline V CDR1 and CDR2: LNHDA, SQIVND (reference sequence). The DNA for the CDR3 is TGTGCCAGTAGTGGGAGGTCGGGACTTCCAGAGCAGTACTTC. Amino acids: CASSGRSGLPEQYF.

The gene calls are TRBV5-1 and TRBJ2-3; 10 nucleotides agree with TRBD2. CDR3 length: 17 residues. Losses at the gene ends were 0 bases for V and 2 bases for J; bases not matched to a gene: 6. Germline V gene lookup returns CDR1 SGHRS and CDR2 YFSETQ. Here the CDR3 DNA reads TGCGCCAGCAGCTTGGGGAGCACTAGCGGGGCCACAGATACGCAGTATTTT. Residues: CASSLGSTSGATDTQYF.

The gene calls are TRBV12-5 and TRBJ2-2, with D possibly TRBD2 on 5 matching bases. There are 15 residues in the CDR3. Trimming left V 0 bases short and J 6 bases short, with 11 bases between. Germline CDR1 is LGHNT and CDR2 is FRNRAP. The CDR3 bases are TGTGCTAGTGGTTTGGTACGAGCGGACGCCGGGGAGCTGTTTTTT. Its protein is CASGLVRADAGELFF.

This rearrangement joins TRBV5-1 to TRBJ1-1, with TRBD1 matching over 8 bases. CDR3 length equals 17 residues. Trimming cost V 4 bases and J 1 base; bases outside gene matches: 12. The germline V gene has CDR1 SGHRS and CDR2 YFSETQ. CDR3 protein: CASSKNQGAVRNTEAFF. DNA for the CDR3: TGCGCCAGCAGCAAGAACCAGGGGGCAGTAAGGAACACTGAAGCTTTCTTT.

A few counts support this clone. The chain links TRBV4-1 to TRBJ2-7; 9 positions match TRBD1. The CDR3 covers 15 residues. Unmatched junction bases numbered 9, after V lost 4 bases and J lost 5 bases. Looked up from germline, CDR1 is MGHRA and CDR2 is YSYEKL. The CDR3 DNA reads TGCGCCAGCAGCCCCGGACAGGGGCTACCGCACGAGCAGTACGTC. The encoded protein is CASSPGQGLPHEQYV.

The chain combines TRBV4-2 with TRBJ1-2; weak D call: TRBD1 (6 bases). Germline V gene data show CDR1 as LGHNA and CDR2 as YNFKEQ. The germline V and J ends were trimmed by 1 base and 7 bases, with 16 bases remaining between them. The CDR3 runs 15 residues. The CDR3 DNA is TGTGCCAGCAGCCAAGGACAGGCGATAGAGTTTGGCTACACCTTC. It is translated as CASSQGQAIEFGYTF.

The J gene is TRBJ2-2, the V gene TRBV7-9; 7 bases map to TRBD1. The CDR3 length is 16 residues. Trimming cost V 2 bases and J 1 base; bases outside gene matches: 4. Germline V gives CDR1 SEHNR, CDR2 FQNEAQ (reference sequence). In DNA, the CDR3 is TGTGCCAGCAGCTTAAGAAGGACAGGGAACACCGGGGAGCTGTTTTTT. Residues: CASSLRRTGNTGELFF.

The chain links TRBV15 to TRBJ2-1; the D is unclear. The germline V gene has CDR1 LNHNV and CDR2 YYDKDF (reference sequence). V was shortened by 3 bases and J by 3 bases, with 6 bases between the two germline ends. This CDR3 has 13 residues. The CDR3 loop is CATSSYSYNEQFF. The CDR3 region has the DNA TGTGCCACCAGCAGTTACAGCTACAATGAGCAGTTCTTC.

This clone was observed a single time. This rearrangement joins TRBV6-6 to TRBJ2-5, with D tentatively TRBD1 (5 bases). V was trimmed by 4 bases and J by 7 bases, leaving 19 bases between them. CDR1 is MNHNY, CDR2 SVGAGI, per germline (reference sequence). The CDR3 is 15 residues long. The CDR3 spells CASSLSAVGLGTQYF. The DNA for the CDR3 is TGTGCCAGCAGTTTGAGCGCAGTGGGGCTGGGGACCCAGTACTTC.

This clone was detected a few times. This chain joins TRBV4-3 and TRBJ2-3; 12 nucleotides align to TRBD2. Germline V gene data show CDR1 as LGHNA and CDR2 as YSLEER. Trimming cost V 6 bases and J 6 bases; bases outside gene matches: 7. CDR3 length: 15 residues. CDR3 DNA sequence: TGCGCCAGCAGGCCACAACTAGCGGGGGGTGATACGCAGTATTTT. Protein: CASRPQLAGGDTQYF.

The chain uses TRBV27 and TRBJ1-1, with 9 bases that match TRBD1. Germline CDR1 is MNHEY and CDR2 is SMNVEV (reference sequence). V dropped 5 bases and J dropped 3; count of bases not matched to a gene: 4. CDR3 size: 14 residues. The DNA of the CDR3 is TGTGCCAGCAGTCCGGGACAGGGTTACACTGAAGCTTTCTTT. Translating gives CASSPGQGYTEAFF.

This chain joins TRBV5-8 and TRBJ2-5, with 10 nucleotides matching TRBD1. V was pared by 3 bases and J by 5 bases, with 16 bases of the junction left unmatched. CDR1 is SGHTS and CDR2 is YDEGEE in the germline V gene. This CDR3 has 18 residues. Written as DNA, the CDR3 is TGTGCCAGCAGCTCCCCACAAAGACAGGGGGCGGTCTTGGAGACCCAGTACTTC. This sequence encodes CASSSPQRQGAVLETQYF. The whole variable domain, remainder taken from reference TRBV5-8 and TRBJ2-5, is EAGVTQSPTHLIKTRGQQATLRCSPISGHTSVYWYQQALGLGLQFLLWYDEGEERNRGNFPPRFSGRQFPNYSSELNVNALELEDSALYLCASSSPQRQGAVLETQYFGPGTRLLVL.

This clone was counted between two and nine times. CDR3 residues: CASSFGAGYTEAFF. As DNA, the CDR3 is TGTGCCAGCAGCTTTGGGGCGGGGTACACTGAAGCTTTCTTT. This chain uses TRBV5-8 with TRBJ1-1, with TRBD1 as a possible D gene (5 bases). The CDR3 spans 14 residues. V shed 2 bases and J shed 3 bases, with 11 bases lying between them. In germline, CDR1 is SGHTS, CDR2 YDEGEE.

The rearrangement uses TRBV19 and TRBJ2-1, with TRBD1 matching over 7 bases. The germline V gene encodes CDR1 LNHDA and CDR2 SQIVND (reference sequence). Trimming at V came to 6 bases and at J to 7 bases, leaving 3 bases not matched to a gene. The CDR3 consists of 12 residues. The CDR3 here is CASRDRVNEQFF. CDR3 DNA sequence: TGTGCCAGTAGAGACAGGGTAAATGAGCAGTTCTTC. Complete variable domain (other parts from reference TRBV19 and TRBJ2-1): DGGITQSPKYLFRKEGQNVTLSCEQNLNHDAMYWYRQDPGQGLRLIYYSQIVNDFQKGDIAEGYSVSREKKESFPLTVTSAQKNPTAFYLCASRDRVNEQFFGPGTRLTVL.

The V call is TRBV5-1, the J call TRBJ2-7; tentative D call: TRBD1 (6 bases). The germline CDR1 and CDR2 sequences are SGHRS and YFSETQ. The CDR3 totals 16 residues. Trimming stripped 7 bases from V and 1 base from J, with 21 bases between. In DNA form, the CDR3 reads TGCGCCAGCGGGAGAGGGACACCCAGCGAGTCCTACGAGCAGTACTTC. This encodes CASGRGTPSESYEQYF.